These T cell receptor beta chains were read from a single sample in a study of blood T cell repertoires in COVID-19. Assay used: immunoSEQ multiplex PCR; TCRdb lists only in-frame clones, some missing. The table shows under 150,000 clones, with about 80% occurring only once. The material sequenced was peripheral blood. The receptors shown here come from a middle-aged woman with acute or convalescent COVID-19. Each CDR3 is given with its conserved first and last residue. D genes are given only for firm matches. Clone sizes are given selectively: once, few, many, or a class where the clone is expanded.

d_gene: NA; abundance: NA; v_gene: TRBV27; j_gene: TRBJ1-1; CDR3aa: CASSFRHLNTEAFF; CDR3nt: TGTGCCAGCAGCTTCCGACACCTGAACACTGAAGCTTTCTTT
d_gene: TRBD1; abundance: once; v_gene: TRBV9; j_gene: TRBJ2-1; CDR3aa: CASSVSFGQGVGDSYNEQFF; CDR3nt: TGTGCCAGCAGCGTTAGTTTCGGGCAGGGGGTCGGGGACTCCTACAATGAGCAGTTCTTC
d_gene: NA; abundance: NA; v_gene: TRBV29-1; j_gene: TRBJ1-3; CDR3aa: CSVEGTYGNTIYF; CDR3nt: TGCAGCGTTGAAGGGACATATGGAAACACCATATATTTT
d_gene: NA; abundance: NA; v_gene: TRBV30; j_gene: TRBJ1-3; CDR3aa: CAWSATGTSRNTIYF; CDR3nt: TGTGCCTGGAGTGCCACGGGGACATCTAGAAACACCATATATTTT
d_gene: TRBD2; abundance: NA; v_gene: TRBV5-1; j_gene: TRBJ2-5; CDR3aa: CASTSFGTIQETQYF; CDR3nt: TGCGCCAGCACTTCTTTTGGGACTATCCAAGAGACCCAGTACTTC
d_gene: TRBD1; abundance: NA; v_gene: TRBV29-1; j_gene: TRBJ1-2; CDR3aa: CSGGTAHNYGYTF; CDR3nt: TGCAGCGGCGGGACAGCCCATAACTATGGCTACACCTTC
d_gene: NA; abundance: NA; v_gene: TRBV9; j_gene: TRBJ1-6; CDR3aa: CASSGAPNSPLHF; CDR3nt: TGTGCCAGCAGCGGGGCACCAAATTCACCCCTCCACTTT
d_gene: NA; abundance: NA; v_gene: TRBV2; j_gene: TRBJ2-2; CDR3aa: CASSAYPRVPGELFF; CDR3nt: TGTGCCAGCAGTGCATACCCCAGGGTTCCCGGGGAGCTGTTTTTT
d_gene: NA; abundance: NA; v_gene: TRBV7-9; j_gene: TRBJ1-2; CDR3aa: CASSFEVGLHGYTF; CDR3nt: TGTGCCAGCAGCTTTGAGGTGGGACTGCATGGCTACACCTTC
d_gene: TRBD1; abundance: NA; v_gene: TRBV6-5; j_gene: TRBJ1-5; CDR3aa: CASKGQGNSNQPQHF; CDR3nt: TGTGCCAGCAAGGGACAGGGCAATAGCAATCAGCCCCAGCATTTT
d_gene: NA; abundance: NA; v_gene: TRBV27; j_gene: TRBJ2-7; CDR3aa: CASKNPGVYEQYF; CDR3nt: TGTGCCAGCAAGAACCCGGGAGTCTACGAGCAGTACTTC
d_gene: NA; abundance: NA; v_gene: TRBV3-1/TRBV3-2; j_gene: TRBJ1-4; CDR3aa: CASSQDSGRGDEKLFF; CDR3nt: TGTGCCAGCAGCCAAGATTCAGGGAGGGGGGATGAAAAACTGTTTTTT
d_gene: TRBD2; abundance: NA; v_gene: TRBV12-5; j_gene: TRBJ2-5; CDR3aa: CASGFPKGTSGGLRETQYF; CDR3nt: TGTGCTAGTGGTTTCCCAAAGGGGACTAGCGGGGGTTTGCGAGAGACCCAGTACTTC
d_gene: TRBD1; abundance: NA; v_gene: TRBV5-4; j_gene: TRBJ1-1; CDR3aa: CASSLTGTGARGTEAFF; CDR3nt: TGTGCCAGCAGCCTGACCGGGACAGGGGCCCGAGGCACTGAAGCTTTCTTT
d_gene: NA; abundance: NA; v_gene: TRBV29-1; j_gene: TRBJ2-1; CDR3aa: CSVRQASSYNEQFF; CDR3nt: TGCAGCGTACGTCAGGCCAGCTCCTACAATGAGCAGTTCTTC
d_gene: TRBD1; abundance: NA; v_gene: TRBV18; j_gene: TRBJ1-6; CDR3aa: CASSSDRENPLHF; CDR3nt: TGTGCCAGCTCATCAGACAGGGAGAATCCCCTCCACTTT
d_gene: NA; abundance: few; v_gene: TRBV4-2; j_gene: TRBJ2-1; CDR3aa: CASSQGGVYEQFF; CDR3nt: TGTGCCAGCAGCCAAGGGGGGGTATATGAGCAGTTCTTC
d_gene: NA; abundance: NA; v_gene: TRBV6-5; j_gene: TRBJ1-4; CDR3aa: CASSRGGVREKLFF; CDR3nt: TGTGCCAGCAGTCGGGGGGGGGTGCGGGAAAAACTGTTTTTT
d_gene: NA; abundance: NA; v_gene: TRBV7-9; j_gene: TRBJ2-5; CDR3aa: CASSLEAPGTQYF; CDR3nt: TGTGCCAGCAGCTTGGAGGCCCCAGGGACCCAGTACTTC
d_gene: TRBD2; abundance: NA; v_gene: TRBV6-5; j_gene: TRBJ2-2; CDR3aa: CASSYAGGGDPGELFF; CDR3nt: TGTGCCAGCAGTTACGCGGGGGGAGGTGATCCCGGGGAGCTGTTTTTT
d_gene: TRBD2; abundance: NA; v_gene: TRBV7-2; j_gene: TRBJ2-5; CDR3aa: CASSSTSGGAGSETQYF; CDR3nt: TGTGCCAGCAGCTCCACTAGCGGGGGGGCGGGTTCAGAGACCCAGTACTTC
d_gene: TRBD1; abundance: NA; v_gene: TRBV5-1; j_gene: TRBJ2-7; CDR3aa: CASSWTGLEQYF; CDR3nt: TGCGCCAGCAGCTGGACAGGACTGGAGCAGTACTTC
d_gene: NA; abundance: NA; v_gene: TRBV6-5; j_gene: TRBJ2-7; CDR3aa: CASKQNRAAYEQYF; CDR3nt: TGTGCCAGCAAACAGAACAGGGCTGCCTACGAGCAGTACTTC
d_gene: TRBD1; abundance: NA; v_gene: TRBV13; j_gene: TRBJ2-2; CDR3aa: CASSLPGQGTGELFF; CDR3nt: TGTGCCAGCAGCTTACCGGGACAGGGGACCGGGGAGCTGTTTTTT
d_gene: TRBD1; abundance: NA; v_gene: TRBV7-9; j_gene: TRBJ2-3; CDR3aa: CASRRDRGSTQYF; CDR3nt: TGTGCCAGCAGACGAGACAGGGGTTCGACGCAGTATTTT
d_gene: TRBD2; abundance: NA; v_gene: TRBV14; j_gene: TRBJ2-2; CDR3aa: CASSPLGGGPGELFF; CDR3nt: TGTGCCAGCAGCCCTTTGGGCGGGGGGCCCGGGGAGCTGTTTTTT
d_gene: NA; abundance: NA; v_gene: TRBV5-6; j_gene: TRBJ1-6; CDR3aa: CASRVRSSYNSPLHF; CDR3nt: TGTGCCAGCAGGGTGCGGAGCTCCTATAATTCACCCCTCCACTTT
d_gene: TRBD1; abundance: NA; v_gene: TRBV5-1; j_gene: TRBJ1-2; CDR3aa: CASSTLEGAYGYTF; CDR3nt: TGCGCCAGCAGCACCTTAGAGGGGGCATATGGCTACACCTTC
d_gene: TRBD1; abundance: NA; v_gene: TRBV27; j_gene: TRBJ1-5; CDR3aa: CASSLKGTGKGQPQHF; CDR3nt: TGTGCCAGCAGTCTTAAAGGGACAGGAAAGGGTCAGCCCCAGCATTTT
d_gene: NA; abundance: few; v_gene: TRBV6-5; j_gene: TRBJ1-6; CDR3aa: CASRGGLQRGAPLHF; CDR3nt: TGTGCCAGCAGGGGGGGACTCCAGCGAGGGGCCCCCCTCCACTTT
d_gene: TRBD2; abundance: NA; v_gene: TRBV4-1; j_gene: TRBJ2-5; CDR3aa: CASSQDWVAGRIETQYF; CDR3nt: TGCGCCAGCAGCCAAGATTGGGTAGCGGGTAGAATAGAGACCCAGTACTTC